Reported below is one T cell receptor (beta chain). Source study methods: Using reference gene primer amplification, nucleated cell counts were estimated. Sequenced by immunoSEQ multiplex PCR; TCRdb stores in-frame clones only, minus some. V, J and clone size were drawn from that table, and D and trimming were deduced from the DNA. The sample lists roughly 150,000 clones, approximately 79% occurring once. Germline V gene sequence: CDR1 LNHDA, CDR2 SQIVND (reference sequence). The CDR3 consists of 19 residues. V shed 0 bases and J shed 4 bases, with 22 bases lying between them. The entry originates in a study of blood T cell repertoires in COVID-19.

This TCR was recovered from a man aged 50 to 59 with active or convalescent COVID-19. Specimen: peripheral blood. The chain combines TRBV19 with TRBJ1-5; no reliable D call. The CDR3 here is CASSIDQGGGQPYNQPQHF. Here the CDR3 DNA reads TGTGCCAGTAGTATAGATCAAGGAGGAGGGCAGCCTTATAATCAGCCCCAGCATTTT.